The T cell receptor beta chain under discussion was sequenced for a study of T cell repertoires in cytomegalovirus infection. Whole-study context: Well-studied HLA-B-restricted CMV epitopes were used in the study alongside recently identified HLA-C-restricted ones. Public TCR beta signatures indicated both CMV infection and matching HLA type.

In the case of this clonotype: Its antigen is not identified.

TCRdb re-analysed the reads in MiXCR, keeping a single row per CDR3 protein. Of 550,000 to 700,000 distinct CDR3 sequences listed, 35% to 50% are singletons. General study results and limits: Clonotype analysis showed dominance of the ex vivo response by HLA-C-restricted CMV-specific TCR beta clonotypes. Using cumulative public TCR beta family frequency, the authors identified those who carried CMV together with the relevant HLA.

V lost 1 base to trimming and J lost 12 bases, with 10 bases between them. The CDR3 sequence is 12 residues long. CDR1 is SGHVS, CDR2 FQNEAQ, per germline. The source material was cultured PBMCs, sampled from culture after CMV antigen stimulation. This sequence was found in a human donor in good health (CMV status not recorded). Some clones in this sample may be carry-over from other donors' samples. The chain is built from TRBV7-8 and TRBJ2-1; D remains ambiguous. The CDR3, as DNA: TGTGCCAGCAGCTTAGTCCCGTCAGGGCAGTTCTTC. Translated: CASSLVPSGQFF.